The 26 T cell receptor beta chains reported below all come from one sample, sequenced in a study of blood T cells in healthy people across ages. With a J-beta primer mix and a sample-barcoded 5' primer, a second PCR ran roughly 6 to 11 cycles. TCRdb fed the 5' RACE reads into MiXCR, producing one record per CDR3 protein. Here the sample spans around 790,000 distinct CDR3 sequences, under 45% being singletons. Sequenced: blood. These receptors were obtained from a man between 60 and 75 years old in good health.

The chain combines TRBV12-3 or TRBV12-4 with TRBJ2-3, with 7 bases identical to TRBD1. The CDR3 length is 17 residues. V dropped 3 bases and J dropped 1; count of bases not matched to a gene: 10. The CDR3 is CASSLRQGDLGTDTQYF. In DNA form, the CDR3 reads TGTGCCAGCAGTTTGAGGCAGGGGGATTTGGGCACAGATACGCAGTATTTT.

This clonotype was found a few times. The chain employs TRBV7-2 and TRBJ2-5; TRBD2 might be the D (6 bases). This CDR3 spans 15 amino acids. V dropped 4 bases and J dropped 1 base, with 13 bases sitting between them. CDR1 is SGHTA and CDR2 is FQGNSA in the germline V gene. CDR3: CASSSRRAVQETQYF. The CDR3 DNA sequence: TGTGCCAGCAGCTCAAGGAGGGCGGTCCAAGAGACCCAGTACTTC.

This clonotype appeared a few times. The chain has TRBV6-5 and TRBJ2-3, with D possibly being TRBD2 (6 bases). The CDR3 contains 14 residues. V lost 10 bases to trimming and J lost 7 bases, with 21 bases between them. CDR1 is MNHEY and CDR2 is SVGAGI in the germline V gene. In DNA, the CDR3 is TGTGCCACCCGTTTTGGCGGGGCCCCGAATACGCAGTATTTT. Translated: CATRFGGAPNTQYF.

V usage is TRBV11-2 and J usage is TRBJ2-3, with a weak D call TRBD2 (7 bases). V gave up 5 bases and J gave up 1 base, with 19 bases separating them. Germline V CDR1 and CDR2: SGHAT, FQNNGV. The CDR3 spans 17 residues. The CDR3 is CASSHFTGGRRTDTQYF. For the CDR3, the DNA is TGTGCCAGCAGCCATTTCACCGGGGGGCGTCGCACAGATACGCAGTATTTT.

This clonotype was counted a few times. The J gene is TRBJ2-5, the V gene TRBV7-6; 7 nucleotides agree with TRBD1. The trim removed 6 bases at V and 1 base at J, leaving 11 bases unmatched. The CDR3 is 16 amino acids. Germline-derived CDR1 and CDR2 are SGHVS and FNYEAQ. This chain's CDR3 is CASSSVKTGPQETQYF. The CDR3 DNA sequence: TGTGCCAGCAGTTCCGTCAAGACAGGGCCCCAAGAGACCCAGTACTTC.

The chain carries TRBV6-2 or TRBV6-3 and TRBJ2-1; 9 bases fit TRBD2. This CDR3 has 17 residues. In germline, CDR1 is MNHEY, CDR2 SVGEGT. J was trimmed by 5 bases and V by 0 bases; bases with no gene match: 8. The CDR3 protein is CASSYSRVRLADNEQFF. CDR3 nucleotide sequence: TGTGCCAGCAGTTACTCGAGGGTAAGACTAGCGGACAATGAGCAGTTCTTC.

The chain is built from TRBV20-1 and TRBJ2-5; D is uncertain. Near its end, the DNA agrees better with TRBJ2-7, so the J call may be wrong. Germline CDR1 DFQATT, CDR2 SNEGSKA (reference sequence). CDR3 length: 11 residues. CDR3 protein: CSAREGFEQYF. In DNA, the CDR3 is TGCAGTGCTAGAGAAGGCTTCGAGCAGTACTTC.

The rearrangement uses TRBV27 and TRBJ1-5; 9 bases map to TRBD1. V shed 7 bases, J shed 7 bases, and the junction held 8 bases outside the gene matches. This CDR3 comprises 14 residues. Germline V lookup: CDR1 MNHEY, CDR2 SMNVEV (reference sequence). CDR3 loop: CASKQGASYQPQHF. CDR3 bases: TGTGCCAGCAAACAGGGGGCAAGCTACCAGCCCCAGCATTTT.

This chain uses TRBV6-2 or TRBV6-3 with TRBJ2-5, with D maybe TRBD1 (5 bases). Germline-derived CDR1 and CDR2 are MNHEY and SVGEGT. This CDR3 has 14 amino acids. The V and J ends lost 2 bases and 3 bases respectively, with 10 bases between them. In nucleotides, the CDR3 is TGTGCCAGCAGTTACCCTGACAGTAAAGAGACCCAGTACTTC. This translates into CASSYPDSKETQYF.

This clonotype was observed a few times. The gene calls are TRBV27 and TRBJ1-1; TRBD1 matches at 7 bases. After removal of 6 bases from V and 10 bases from J, the junction contained 14 bases not matched to a gene. Per the germline V gene, CDR1 is MNHEY and CDR2 is SMNVEV (reference sequence). CDR3 size: 14 residues. This CDR3 is CASSLTGWLDVAFF. For the CDR3, the DNA is TGTGCCAGCAGCCTGACAGGGTGGCTAGACGTAGCTTTCTTT.

The J gene is TRBJ2-6, the V gene TRBV12-3 or TRBV12-4, with TRBD2 matching over 7 bases. The CDR3 runs 15 residues. V was clipped by 7 bases and J by 4 bases; unmatched bases: 7. Here the CDR3 reads CASTLWGGGANVLTF. The CDR3 nucleotides read TGTGCCAGCACCCTTTGGGGGGGAGGGGCCAACGTCCTGACTTTC.

The chain links TRBV25-1 to TRBJ2-7, with TRBD1 identical over 7 bases. This CDR3 has 14 residues. Germline trimming cut 7 bases from V and 2 bases from J; bases unmatched to any gene: 8. The germline V gene has CDR1 MGHDK and CDR2 SYGVNS. The DNA of the CDR3 is TGTGCCAGCACTAGGACAGGACCCACCTACGAGCAGTACTTC. Protein: CASTRTGPTYEQYF.

The chain uses TRBV19 and TRBJ2-7; 8 bases are a match to TRBD1. The CDR3 runs 13 residues. Germline trimming cut 9 bases from V and 3 bases from J; bases unmatched to any gene: 7. Germline loops: CDR1 LNHDA, CDR2 SQIVND (reference sequence). The CDR3 protein is CASRTGPDYEQYF. The DNA of the CDR3 is TGTGCCAGCAGGACAGGGCCGGACTACGAGCAGTACTTC.

Turning to this clonotype: Possible read error: a much larger clone is one base away. CDR3 residues: CAASDDLTGNEQYF. In nucleotides, the CDR3 is TGTGCCGCCAGTGACGACCTAACGGGCAATGAGCAGTACTTC. The chain uses TRBV24-1 and TRBJ2-7; no clear D. Germline assignment: CDR1 KGHDR and CDR2 SFDVKD. The CDR3 is 14 amino acids.

This clonotype was seen a few times. The genes are TRBV11-3 and TRBJ2-7, with 11 nucleotides matching TRBD2. CDR1 is SGHNT and CDR2 is YENEEA in the germline V gene. J gave up 0 bases and V 5 bases, and 3 bases lay outside the gene matches. CDR3 length: 15 residues. The CDR3 loop is CASSRGLADSYEQYF. CDR3 bases: TGTGCCAGCAGCCGGGGACTAGCGGACTCCTACGAGCAGTACTTC.

This clonotype was observed at least ten times. The chain couples TRBV9 to TRBJ2-7, with no clear D. In germline, CDR1 is SGDLS, CDR2 YYNGEE. The germline V and J ends were trimmed by 2 bases and 0 bases, with 9 bases remaining between them. The CDR3 is 14 residues long. Here the CDR3 DNA reads TGTGCCAGCAGCGTTGGTATACCCTCCTACGAGCAGTACTTC. This gives the protein CASSVGIPSYEQYF. The variable domain in full, completed from reference TRBV9 and TRBJ2-7, reads DSGVTQTPKHLITATGQRVTLRCSPRSGDLSVYWYQQSLDQGLQFLIQYYNGEERAKGNILERFSAQQFPDLHSELNLSSLELGDSALYFCASSVGIPSYEQYFGPGTRLTVT.

In its sample, this clonotype was seen many times. The genes are TRBV10-3 and TRBJ2-1, with 8 bases fitting TRBD2. V shed 3 bases and J 5 bases; nucleotides not matched to a gene: 6. The CDR3 has 15 residues. Germline V gene lookup returns CDR1 ENHRY and CDR2 SYGVKD. CDR3 bases: TGTGCCATCAGTGAACCGGGGGGGCCCAACAATGAGCAGTTCTTC. Translation gives CAISEPGGPNNEQFF.

The rearrangement uses TRBV5-6 and TRBJ2-7, with D unclear. Between the trimmed V and J ends, which lost 4 bases and 4 bases, there was a span of 15 bases. The CDR3 sequence is 14 residues long. Germline V CDR1 and CDR2: SGHDT, YYEEEE. DNA of the CDR3: TGTGCCAGCAGCGCCGGTACCCTCACATACGAGCAGTACTTC. Its protein product is CASSAGTLTYEQYF.

This chain connects TRBV27 to TRBJ2-7, with D possibly matching TRBD2 (6 bases). With 5 bases removed from V and 2 bases from J, the gap between germline ends came to 16 bases. The length of the CDR3 is 15 residues. CDR1 is MNHEY and CDR2 is SMNVEV in the germline V gene (reference sequence). CDR3: CASSPRWDSAYEQYF. The CDR3 DNA sequence: TGTGCCAGCAGTCCTAGGTGGGACTCCGCCTACGAGCAGTACTTC.

There are a few counts of this clonotype. This chain joins TRBV7-2 and TRBJ2-7; TRBD2 matches at 12 bases. The V gene end was trimmed by 5 bases and the J gene end by 6 bases; junction bases not matched to a gene: 17. The CDR3 spans 18 residues. Per the germline V gene, CDR1 is SGHTA and CDR2 is FQGNSA. The CDR3 nucleotides read TGTGCCAGCAGCCCCTCTTGGCCTAGCGGGGGGGCCTCCCTCGAGCAGTACTTC. It codes for CASSPSWPSGGASLEQYF.

As regards this clonotype: At one end, the junction sequence differs from germline, possibly due to a read error. The V and J genes are TRBV18 and TRBJ2-1; 8 bases match TRBD1. The germline V gene encodes CDR1 KGHSH and CDR2 LQKENI. The CDR3 is 17 residues long. The CDR3 region has the DNA TGTACCAGCTCACCGGCGGGGCCGGGACAGGCATACAATGAGCAGTTCTTC. The encoded protein is CTSSPAGPGQAYNEQFF.

The chain couples TRBV4-1 to TRBJ2-2; D not resolved. V lost 0 bases, J lost 0 bases, and 5 bases lay in between. Germline V gene lookup returns CDR1 MGHRA and CDR2 YSYEKL. CDR3 length: 15 residues. The CDR3, as DNA: TGCGCCAGCAGCCAAGAGTGGCCGAACACCGGGGAGCTGTTTTTT. This codes for CASSQEWPNTGELFF.

This sequence joins TRBV3-1 and TRBJ2-7; TRBD2 is a possible D gene (5 bases). This CDR3 is 17 amino acids long. Trimming took 1 base from V and 3 from J, leaving 19 bases between them. In germline, CDR1 is LGHDT, CDR2 YNNKEL (reference sequence). The CDR3 coding sequence is TGTGCCAGCAGCCAAGCTACGACCGAGGGCACCTGCTACGAGCAGTACTTC. This gives the protein CASSQATTEGTCYEQYF.

The table lists this clonotype with a few counts. The chain uses TRBV6-1 and TRBJ1-5; D is undetermined. Trimming stripped 6 bases from V and 1 base from J, with 7 bases between. CDR3 length: 13 amino acids. Germline V gene sequence: CDR1 MNHNS, CDR2 SASEGT. The CDR3 DNA follows: TGTGCCAGCAGGTCGGTCAGCAATCAGCCCCAGCATTTT. Its protein product is CASRSVSNQPQHF.

The DNA of the CDR3 is TGTGCCAGCAGTGAATATAGTCGGTCAGGGAATTTGGATGAGCAGTTCTTC. Protein product: CASSEYSRSGNLDEQFF. The chain uses TRBV6-1 and TRBJ2-1, with D possibly being TRBD1 (5 bases). Germline values: CDR1 MNHNS, CDR2 SASEGT. CDR3 length: 17 residues. V was clipped by 2 bases and J by 8 bases, with 22 bases between them.

This chain links TRBV3-1 with TRBJ2-1; D is unresolved. Trimming pared 1 base from V and 8 bases from J, leaving 6 bases between. There are 12 residues in the CDR3. Germline V gene data show CDR1 as LGHDT and CDR2 as YNNKEL (reference sequence). This CDR3 reads CASSQVVDEQFF. The CDR3 nucleotides read TGTGCCAGCAGCCAAGTAGTGGATGAGCAGTTCTTC.